These T cell receptor beta chains were read from a single sample in a study of pediatric ulcerative colitis. TCRdb keeps only in-frame clones here, not all; method: immunoSEQ multiplex PCR. The sample records fewer than 30,000 clones, over 65% being singletons. Specimen: gut tissue. The receptors shown here come from a boy under 18 with severe ulcerative colitis. Each CDR3 is given with its conserved first and last residue.

V | CDR3
TRBV18 | CASSPTGLASTYEQYF
TRBV30 | CAWSADGGYTF
TRBV11-2 | CASSSMTVLQEEQFF
TRBV7-3 | CASSSQPMVGRGNTEAFF
TRBV4-2 | CASSQDRDGRPYNEQFF
TRBV10-3 | CAISGSGLTYEQYF
TRBV6-5 | CASSYGVDYKQYF
TRBV7-9 | CASSFTGPSYNEQFF
TRBV14 | CASSQVGGNTDTQYF
TRBV7-3 | CASSSNTGELFF
TRBV7-3 | CASSFRLAGYNEQFF
TRBV7-9 | CASSFVAGVNTGELFF
TRBV27 | CASSLLGGAPYKLFF
TRBV6-1 | CASSAYLAGGTDTQYF
TRBV27 | CASRRMYGNQPQHF